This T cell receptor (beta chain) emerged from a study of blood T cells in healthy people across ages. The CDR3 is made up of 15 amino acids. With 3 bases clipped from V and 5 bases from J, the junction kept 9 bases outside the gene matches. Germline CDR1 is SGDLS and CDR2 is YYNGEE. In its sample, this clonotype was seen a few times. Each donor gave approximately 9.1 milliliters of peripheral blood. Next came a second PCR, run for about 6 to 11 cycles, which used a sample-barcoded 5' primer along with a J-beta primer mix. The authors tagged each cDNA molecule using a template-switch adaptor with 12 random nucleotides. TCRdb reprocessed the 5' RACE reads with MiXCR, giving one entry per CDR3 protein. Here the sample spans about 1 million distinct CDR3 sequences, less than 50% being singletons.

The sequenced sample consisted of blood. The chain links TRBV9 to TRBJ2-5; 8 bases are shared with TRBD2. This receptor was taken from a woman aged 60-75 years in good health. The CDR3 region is CASSEGLAPTETQYF. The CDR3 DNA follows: TGTGCCAGCAGCGAAGGACTAGCCCCGACGGAGACCCAGTACTTC.